What follows are 30 T cell receptor beta chains derived from one specimen sequenced in a study of neurological immune-mediated disorders. From the 5' RACE reads, TCRdb called clonotypes with MiXCR, one entry per CDR3 protein. The sample records some 30,000 distinct CDR3 sequences, around a fifth being singletons. The sequenced material came from PBMCs. All receptors come from a woman in her sixties or seventies in good health.

The chain recombines TRBV7-2 with TRBJ1-2, with TRBD1 as a possible D gene (6 bases). Germline-derived CDR1 and CDR2 are SGHTA and FQGNSA. The CDR3 has 14 residues. The V end was cut by 5 bases, the J end by 4 bases, with 14 bases between. The CDR3 loop reads CASSPTGTTYGYTF. In DNA, the CDR3 is TGTGCCAGCAGCCCTACCGGGACAACCTATGGCTACACCTTC.

The chain links TRBV28 to TRBJ2-7; the D gene is possibly TRBD2 (5 bases). The germline CDR1 and CDR2 sequences are MDHEN and SYDVKM. CDR3 length equals 12 residues. V lost 8 bases and J lost 3, with 11 bases in between. The CDR3 region has the DNA TGTGCCAGCCTAGGACTTCACTACGAGCAGTACTTC. It codes for CASLGLHYEQYF.

This clonotype has a count of ten or more. The chain carries TRBV5-1 and TRBJ2-1; D ambiguous. The germline V and J ends were trimmed by 1 base and 7 bases, with 12 bases remaining between them. The length of the CDR3 is 14 residues. CDR1 is SGHRS and CDR2 is YFSETQ in the germline V gene. The CDR3 spells CASSLIGLGNEQFF. The CDR3 DNA is TGCGCCAGCAGCTTGATAGGGTTGGGGAATGAGCAGTTCTTC. The variable domain in full, with the rest retrieved from reference TRBV5-1 and TRBJ2-1, is KAGVTQTPRYLIKTRGQQVTLSCSPISGHRSVSWYQQTPGQGLQFLFEYFSETQRNKGNFPGRFSGRQFSNSRSEMNVSTLELGDSALYLCASSLIGLGNEQFFGPGTRLTVL.

This clonotype has ten or more counts. The rearrangement joins TRBV6-6 to TRBJ2-7; 8 nucleotides align to TRBD2. Germline trimming cut 6 bases from V and 6 bases from J; bases unmatched to any gene: 7. Looked up from germline, CDR1 is MNHNY and CDR2 is SVGAGI (reference sequence). The CDR3 consists of 13 residues. As DNA, the CDR3 is TGTGCCAGCAGACCTGGACTAGCTGGCGAGCAGTACTTC. This encodes CASRPGLAGEQYF.

The chain has TRBV2 and TRBJ2-3; tentative D call: TRBD1 (5 bases). This CDR3 has 15 amino acids. Deletions cut 3 bases from V and 1 base from J, with 11 bases between. CDR1 SNHLY and CDR2 FYNNEI come from the germline V gene. CDR3 nucleotides: TGTGCCAGCAGTGATCAGGGAATGGGCACAGATACGCAGTATTTT. It encodes CASSDQGMGTDTQYF.

The chain combines TRBV5-1 with TRBJ2-3; the match to TRBD1 covers 8 bases. Unmatched junction bases numbered 6, after V lost 7 bases and J lost 2 bases. This CDR3 has 14 residues. Germline assignment: CDR1 SGHRS and CDR2 YFSETQ. The CDR3 coding sequence is TGCGCCAGCGGAAGACAGGGGATCACAGATACGCAGTATTTT. Encoded protein: CASGRQGITDTQYF. Filled out from reference TRBV5-1 and TRBJ2-3, the complete variable domain reads KAGVTQTPRYLIKTRGQQVTLSCSPISGHRSVSWYQQTPGQGLQFLFEYFSETQRNKGNFPGRFSGRQFSNSRSEMNVSTLELGDSALYLCASGRQGITDTQYFGPGTRLTVL.

This clonotype was seen repeatedly, ten times or more. The V and J genes are TRBV5-1 and TRBJ2-1; either TRBD1 or TRBD2 may supply D (5 bases each). This CDR3 contains 16 residues. Germline V gene data show CDR1 as SGHRS and CDR2 as YFSETQ. V was pared by 0 bases and J by 6 bases, with 16 bases between. In nucleotides, the CDR3 is TGCGCCAGCAGCTTGGAGTACCTAGACGGGACCAATGAGCAGTTCTTC. Protein: CASSLEYLDGTNEQFF.

This clonotype was counted ten times or more. The V and J genes are TRBV4-3 and TRBJ2-1, with D possibly being TRBD1 (6 bases). V dropped 0 bases and J dropped 5 bases, with 11 bases sitting between them. The CDR3 is 15 residues long. CDR1 and CDR2 from the germline V gene are LGHNA and YSLEER. The CDR3 DNA reads TGCGCCAGCAGCCAAGATCTCAGGGGTCACAATGAGCAGTTCTTC. It yields the protein CASSQDLRGHNEQFF.

In its sample, this clonotype was seen many times. The rearrangement links TRBV7-2 to TRBJ1-1; D is unclear. The V gene's germline CDR1 is SGHTA and CDR2 FQGNSA. CDR3 size: 14 residues. Trimming cost V 3 bases and J 2 bases, with 10 bases left between them. The CDR3, as DNA: TGTGCCAGCAGCTTTAGCGGTGGAAACACTGAAGCTTTCTTT. Amino acids: CASSFSGGNTEAFF.

This clonotype was observed many times. The chain uses TRBV4-1 and TRBJ1-1; D remains unclear. Per the germline V gene, CDR1 is MGHRA and CDR2 is YSYEKL. This CDR3 comprises 15 residues. Trimming stripped 1 base from V and 1 base from J, with 10 bases between. The CDR3 coding sequence is TGCGCCAGCAGCCAAGTGAGACGGCAGAACACTGAAGCTTTCTTT. This codes for CASSQVRRQNTEAFF.

The chain combines TRBV20-1 with TRBJ2-3; 9 bases fit TRBD2. V shed 5 bases, J shed 4 bases, and the junction held 7 bases outside the gene matches. Germline CDR1 DFQATT, CDR2 SNEGSKA (reference sequence). The CDR3 is 14 residues long. CDR3 protein: CSALSGSWADTQYF. CDR3 nucleotides: TGCAGTGCTCTTAGCGGGAGTTGGGCAGATACGCAGTATTTT.

This clonotype was recorded at least ten times. The chain employs TRBV4-2 and TRBJ2-3; TRBD2 agrees at 10 bases. The germline gives CDR1 LGHNA, CDR2 YNFKEQ. The CDR3 covers 17 residues. V lost 0 bases, J lost 3 bases, and 6 bases stayed unmatched. This CDR3 reads CASSQDGLAGETDTQYF. The CDR3 DNA reads as TGTGCCAGCAGCCAAGATGGGCTAGCGGGAGAGACAGATACGCAGTATTTT.

This clonotype was seen ten or more times. The chain links TRBV6-2 or TRBV6-3 to TRBJ1-1; tentative D call: TRBD1 (5 bases). This CDR3 spans 15 amino acids. Trimming removed 5 bases from V and 1 base from J, with 14 bases in between. Germline V gives CDR1 MNHEY, CDR2 SVGEGT. DNA for the CDR3: TGTGCCAGCAGTCCCATAGGAGACAGGAACACTGAAGCTTTCTTT. Translating gives CASSPIGDRNTEAFF.

This clonotype ranks as medium-sized. This chain uses TRBV15 with TRBJ1-1; D is perhaps TRBD1 (6 bases). Trimming took off 5 bases at V and 5 bases at J, with 12 bases between the two ends. Per germline, CDR1 LNHNV and CDR2 YYDKDF (reference sequence). This CDR3 is 13 amino acids long. The CDR3 sequence: CATSVTGRTEAFF. CDR3 coding DNA: TGTGCCACCAGCGTAACAGGGAGAACTGAAGCTTTCTTT.

Sample share makes this clonotype medium-sized. The rearrangement uses TRBV2 and TRBJ2-2; D call uncertain. The CDR3 has 11 residues. V lost 7 bases, J lost 4 bases, and 4 bases lay in between. Germline V gene lookup returns CDR1 SNHLY and CDR2 FYNNEI. CDR3 bases: TGTGCCAGCACAGCCACCGGGGAGCTGTTTTTT. As protein: CASTATGELFF.

The chain couples TRBV2 to TRBJ1-1; D gene unclear. The germline gives CDR1 SNHLY, CDR2 FYNNEI. This CDR3 contains 13 residues. V was trimmed by 0 bases and J by 3 bases, leaving 5 bases between them. CDR3 protein: CASSEAVDTEAFF. Here the CDR3 DNA reads TGTGCCAGCAGTGAAGCGGTGGACACTGAAGCTTTCTTT.

This clonotype turned up a few times. This chain uses TRBV3-1 with TRBJ2-7; D may be TRBD1 (6 bases). V was clipped by 7 bases and J by 3 bases, with 25 bases between them. Germline V gives CDR1 LGHDT, CDR2 YNNKEL (reference sequence). The CDR3 runs 17 residues. The CDR3, as DNA: TGTGCCAGCAACCGAGAAGACTCGCCACAGGGAAACTACGAGCAGTACTTC. This translates into CASNREDSPQGNYEQYF.

This clonotype was recorded many times. This chain uses TRBV5-5 with TRBJ2-7; 10 positions match TRBD1. Germline V gives CDR1 SGHKS, CDR2 YYEKEE (reference sequence). The CDR3 sequence is 14 residues long. Trimming cost V 4 bases and J 1 base; bases outside gene matches: 2. The CDR3 spells CASSLGQGSYEQYF. For the CDR3, the DNA is TGTGCCAGCAGCCTGGGACAGGGGTCCTACGAGCAGTACTTC. The full variable domain, rest sourced from reference TRBV5-5 and TRBJ2-7, is DAGVTQSPTHLIKTRGQQVTLRCSPISGHKSVSWYQQVLGQGPQFIFQYYEKEERGRGNFPDRFSARQFPNYSSELNVNALLLGDSALYLCASSLGQGSYEQYFGPGTRLTVT.

This clonotype was detected ten times or more. The chain couples TRBV29-1 to TRBJ1-3; 9 bases agree with TRBD1. Trimming removed 7 bases from V and 0 bases from J; junction bases left unmatched: 13. Looked up from germline, CDR1 is SQVTM and CDR2 is ANQGSEA. The CDR3 has 17 amino acids. This CDR3 reads CSASTGTGPRSGNTIYF. The CDR3 nucleotides are TGCAGCGCCTCAACGGGGACAGGGCCGCGCTCTGGAAACACCATATATTTT.

This clonotype was recorded at least ten times. This chain links TRBV29-1 with TRBJ2-1, with 7 bases matching TRBD1. Germline lookup yields CDR1 SQVTM and CDR2 ANQGSEA. J lost 9 bases, V lost 7 bases, and 9 bases had no gene match. The CDR3 is 12 amino acids. CDR3 nucleotides: TGCAGCGCCGACAGGGTTGAAATTGAGCAGTTCTTC. Translation: CSADRVEIEQFF.

This clonotype showed up many times. This chain uses TRBV14 with TRBJ2-5; D not resolved. V lost 3 bases, J lost 5 bases, and 13 bases lay in between. There are 14 residues in the CDR3. CDR1 and CDR2 (germline): SGHDN, FVKESK. CDR3 sequence (DNA): TGTGCCAGCAGCCATCTTAACACTTGGGAGACCCAGTACTTC. It translates to CASSHLNTWETQYF.

This clonotype was seen at least ten times. The chain joins TRBV10-3 to TRBJ2-7; 9 bases are shared with TRBD1. The CDR3 has 14 residues. Germline values: CDR1 ENHRY, CDR2 SYGVKD. After removal of 4 bases from V and 4 bases from J, the junction contained 5 bases not matched to a gene. CDR3 sequence: CAISGRQGEYEQYF. CDR3 DNA: TGTGCCATCAGTGGCAGACAGGGGGAATACGAGCAGTACTTC.

This clonotype was seen at least ten times. The chain carries TRBV7-2 and TRBJ2-1; TRBD2 is a possible D gene (5 bases). Between the trimmed V and J ends, which lost 4 bases and 7 bases, there was a span of 8 bases. Germline V gene sequence: CDR1 SGHTA, CDR2 FQGNSA. The CDR3 is 12 residues long. CDR3 bases: TGTGCCAGCAGCTCTCAGCGGAATGAGCAGTTCTTC. As protein: CASSSQRNEQFF. Drawing the rest from reference TRBV7-2 and TRBJ2-1, the complete variable domain is GAGVSQSPSNKVTEKGKDVELRCDPISGHTALYWYRQSLGQGLEFLIYFQGNSAPDKSGLPSDRFSAERTGGSVSTLTIQRTQQEDSAVYLCASSSQRNEQFFGPGTRLTVL.

There are many counts of this clonotype. The chain uses TRBV7-6 and TRBJ1-1, with 11 bases matching TRBD1. There are 15 residues in the CDR3. Germline V gene lookup returns CDR1 SGHVS and CDR2 FNYEAQ. The ends lost 4 bases at V and 4 bases at J; junction bases unmatched: 5. CDR3 sequence: CASSWTGGLGTEAFF. The CDR3, as DNA: TGTGCCAGCAGCTGGACAGGGGGCTTGGGCACTGAAGCTTTCTTT.

This clonotype showed up many times. The J gene is TRBJ1-1, the V gene TRBV30; D is unresolved. Germline V gene sequence: CDR1 GTSNPN, CDR2 SVGIG (reference sequence). This CDR3 has 13 amino acids. V lost 2 bases and J 4 bases, leaving 11 bases between the germline ends. In nucleotides, the CDR3 is TGTGCCTGGAGTTTGGACTCCGGCACTGAAGCTTTCTTT. This translates into CAWSLDSGTEAFF. Full variable domain (rest looked up from reference TRBV30 and TRBJ1-1): SQTIHQWPATLVQPVGSPLSLECTVEGTSNPNLYWYRQAAGRGLQLLFYSVGIGQISSEVPQNLSASRPQDRQFILSSKKLLLSDSGFYLCAWSLDSGTEAFFGQGTRLTVV.

As to this clonotype: Mismatch with germline at one junction end may stem from a read error. This chain connects TRBV10-3 to TRBJ1-1; a possible D gene is TRBD1 (6 bases). Germline V gives CDR1 ENHRY, CDR2 SYGVKD. The CDR3 contains 14 residues. The CDR3 spells CTISEPGQTTEAFF. The CDR3 DNA is TGTACCATAAGTGAGCCAGGACAGACCACTGAAGCTTTCTTT.

This clonotype was recorded many times. The chain couples TRBV7-8 to TRBJ2-7; 9 nucleotides line up with TRBD2. The CDR3 has 16 residues. V dropped 5 bases and J dropped 1; count of bases not matched to a gene: 9. CDR1 is SGHVS, CDR2 FQNEAQ, per germline. CDR3 DNA: TGTGCCAGCAGCCCAGGACTAGCGTCGGCTTCCTACGAGCAGTACTTC. Encoded protein: CASSPGLASASYEQYF.

This clonotype was seen repeatedly, ten times or more. The CDR3 sequence is CATSDPAGGSNTGELFF. Written as DNA, the CDR3 is TGTGCCACCAGTGATCCAGCGGGAGGGTCGAACACCGGGGAGCTGTTTTTT. The chain couples TRBV24-1 to TRBJ2-2; TRBD2 matches 10 bases. Trimming took 3 bases from V and 0 from J; bases not matched to a gene: 3. CDR3 length: 17 amino acids. Germline values: CDR1 KGHDR, CDR2 SFDVKD.

This clonotype came up many times. The chain is built from TRBV5-1 and TRBJ2-2, with 7 bases matching TRBD1. The CDR3 runs to 15 residues. Germline loops: CDR1 SGHRS, CDR2 YFSETQ. The trim removed 1 base at V and 4 bases at J, leaving 4 bases unmatched. This CDR3 is CASSLLQGSTGELFF. The CDR3 coding sequence is TGCGCCAGCAGCTTGCTACAGGGGAGCACCGGGGAGCTGTTTTTT.

Many counts were recorded for this clonotype. This sequence joins TRBV10-3 and TRBJ2-7, with 7 nucleotides matching TRBD2. This CDR3 is 12 amino acids long. V shed 9 bases and J 2 bases; nucleotides not matched to a gene: 4. Germline V lookup: CDR1 ENHRY, CDR2 SYGVKD. This chain's CDR3 is CAISGTTYEQYF. Here the CDR3 DNA reads TGTGCCATTTCGGGGACTACCTACGAGCAGTACTTC.